The 3 T cell receptor beta chains given below trace back to one sample, sequenced in a study of T-cell reconstitution after alpha-beta-depleted transplantation in children. The library targeted TCRbeta and was prepared with unique molecular identifiers. TCRdb reanalysed the PCR reads using MiXCR and keeps one entry per CDR3 protein. The repertoire holds hundreds of thousands of distinct CDR3 sequences, approximately 14% seen once, with 0.79% in the top ten. This material consisted of PBMCs, taken before TCRalphabeta/CD19-depleted stem cell transplant. These receptor sequences come from a girl under 10 years old with congenital amegakaryocytic thrombocytopenia, due to receive a stem cell transplant.

The chain employs TRBV30 and TRBJ2-3; 9 nucleotides match TRBD2. Trimming removed 1 base from V and 0 bases from J; junction bases left unmatched: 2. The CDR3 loop spans 15 amino acids. CDR1 is GTSNPN, CDR2 SVGIG, per germline (reference sequence). CDR3 DNA sequence: TGTGCCTGGAGTGGTAGCGGGAGTAGCACAGATACGCAGTATTTT. Translating it yields CAWSGSGSSTDTQYF.

The table lists this clonotype with many counts. The chain employs TRBV10-1 and TRBJ2-3; perhaps D is TRBD1 or TRBD2 (5 bases each). V was cut by 3 bases and J by 5 bases, with 18 bases left in between. This CDR3 spans 16 amino acids. Per the germline V gene, CDR1 is WNHNN and CDR2 is SYGVQD (reference sequence). CDR3 nucleotides: TGCGCCAGCAGTGATCCCTCCGGGACCGAAGGAGATACGCAGTATTTT. Its protein is CASSDPSGTEGDTQYF.

Many counts were recorded for this clonotype. The rearrangement uses TRBV5-1 and TRBJ1-3; D is perhaps TRBD1 (5 bases). Germline CDR1 is SGHRS and CDR2 is YFSETQ. Trimming removed 0 bases from V and 0 bases from J, with 7 bases in between. The CDR3 sequence is 15 residues long. Here the CDR3 reads CASSLAGNSGNTIYF. The CDR3 coding sequence is TGCGCCAGCAGCTTGGCAGGGAACTCTGGAAACACCATATATTTT.